Presented here are 9 T cell receptor beta chains from one specimen sequenced in a study of PD-L1 blockade in urothelial cancer. Produced via immunoSEQ multiplex PCR; TCRdb's table is partial and in-frame only. The sample includes roughly 25,000 clones, approximately 84% of them seen just once. This material consisted of PBMCs, taken around atezolizumab (anti-PD-L1) treatment. These receptors came from a man aged 70-80 years with urothelial cancer.

This sequence joins TRBV2 and TRBJ2-6; a weak D match, TRBD2 (5 bases). Germline loops: CDR1 SNHLY, CDR2 FYNNEI. The CDR3 sequence is 17 residues long. V lost 9 bases to trimming and J lost 0 bases, with 18 bases between them. DNA of the CDR3: TGTGCCAGTCAACCCCCCGACGGGGTCTCTGGGGCCAACGTCCTGACTTTC. The encoded protein is CASQPPDGVSGANVLTF.

The chain uses TRBV27 and TRBJ2-7, with D tentatively TRBD2 (6 bases). Germline-derived CDR1 and CDR2 are MNHEY and SMNVEV (reference sequence). The CDR3 totals 18 residues. V was pared by 3 bases and J by 0 bases, with 21 bases between. The CDR3 DNA reads as TGTGCCAGCAGTTTGGAGGGACCCCGCTTTGACAGCTCCTACGAGCAGTACTTC. It translates to CASSLEGPRFDSSYEQYF.

V usage is TRBV4-1 and J usage is TRBJ2-3, with 14 positions matching TRBD2. Germline trimming cut 5 bases from V and 4 bases from J; bases unmatched to any gene: 14. CDR1 is MGHRA and CDR2 is YSYEKL in the germline V gene. This CDR3 contains 19 residues. The CDR3 loop reads CASSSRTSGRSVEADTQYF. DNA of the CDR3: TGCGCCAGCAGCTCCAGGACTAGCGGGAGGAGTGTCGAAGCAGATACGCAGTATTTT.

This clone was seen only once. V gene TRBV15 combines with J gene TRBJ2-7; tentatively, D is TRBD2 (5 bases). This CDR3 region has 13 residues. V lost 8 bases and J lost 3, with 14 bases in between. Germline V gene lookup returns CDR1 LNHNV and CDR2 YYDKDF (reference sequence). The CDR3 protein is CATPYRRFYEQYF. The CDR3 DNA reads TGTGCCACCCCTTATCGGAGGTTCTACGAGCAGTACTTC.

This clone was seen more than once but under ten times. The rearrangement links TRBV6-6 to TRBJ1-1; D is ambiguous. V was pared by 4 bases and J by 1 base, with 10 bases between. The CDR3 spans 14 residues. Germline V lookup: CDR1 MNHNY, CDR2 SVGAGI (reference sequence). The CDR3 reads CASSSRTGNTEAFF. The CDR3 bases are TGTGCCAGCAGTTCCCGCACCGGGAACACTGAAGCTTTCTTT.

The V call is TRBV29-1, the J call TRBJ1-2, with TRBD1 matching 7 bases. V trimming: 3 bases; J trimming: 2 bases; junction bases outside the gene matches: 6. The V gene's germline CDR1 is SQVTM and CDR2 ANQGSEA. This CDR3 is 14 amino acids long. The DNA for the CDR3 is TGCAGCGTTGACGGCAGGGGGGAGAACTATGGCTACACCTTC. The encoded protein is CSVDGRGENYGYTF.

The CDR3 region has the DNA TGTGCCTGGAGTGTAGGGGCAGACACTATGAACACTGAAGCTTTCTTT. Translation gives CAWSVGADTMNTEAFF. The chain recombines TRBV30 with TRBJ1-1, with D perhaps matching TRBD1 (5 bases). CDR3 length: 16 amino acids. The germline CDR1 and CDR2 sequences are GTSNPN and SVGIG (reference sequence). The V end lost 0 bases, the J end lost 0 bases, and 14 bases lay between the germline ends. Using reference TRBV30 and TRBJ1-1 for the parts outside the CDR3, the full variable domain is SQTIHQWPATLVQPVGSPLSLECTVEGTSNPNLYWYRQAAGRGLQLLFYSVGIGQISSEVPQNLSASRPQDRQFILSSKKLLLSDSGFYLCAWSVGADTMNTEAFFGQGTRLTVV.

The chain carries TRBV10-1 and TRBJ1-1; 7 bases align to TRBD1. Germline V gene data show CDR1 as WNHNN and CDR2 as SYGVQD (reference sequence). With V trimmed by 6 bases and J by 0 bases, 1 base remained unmatched. The CDR3 runs to 13 residues. The chain's CDR3 is CASRGQLNTEAFF. CDR3 DNA sequence: TGCGCCAGCAGGGGACAGCTGAACACTGAAGCTTTCTTT.

This sequence joins TRBV5-1 and TRBJ2-3; 8 nucleotides line up with TRBD2. The germline V gene has CDR1 SGHRS and CDR2 YFSETQ. Trimming cost V 3 bases and J 4 bases; bases outside gene matches: 10. The CDR3 sequence is 16 residues long. In nucleotides, the CDR3 is TGCGCCAGCAGCTCCGGAAGTCTAGCGGGTTCAGATACGCAGTATTTT. It encodes CASSSGSLAGSDTQYF.